One T cell receptor beta chain is described in this entry. Its antigen remains unidentified. Per-nucleotide qualities are absent, and no much larger clonotype sits a single base away. The library came from the immunoSEQ multiplex PCR assay. The multiplex PCR relied on a mix of 60 forward primers for TCR Vbeta segments and 13 reverse primers for TCR Jbeta segments. The CDR3 region of rearranged TCR beta genes was amplified from genomic DNA with a multiplex PCR assay. The Illumina HiSeq System was used to sequence the amplified TCR beta libraries as 87-base-pair reads. The authors processed their data as follows. A later analysis tallied 70 million to 100 million unique TCR beta chains across the 666 repertoires, and roughly 11 million of those chains were shared by two or more donors. To remove PCR and sequencing errors, raw reads were error-corrected and collapsed into unique sequences using a nearest-neighbor algorithm that merged closely related sequences. V, D and J gene segments were assigned by aligning CDR3 sequences to IMGT reference sequences. Each retained sequence needed at least a six-nucleotide match to both a V gene segment and a J gene segment. A rearrangement was called productive if the CDR3 had no stop codons and remained in frame with V and J, and every other rearrangement was called non-productive. Following IMGT convention, CDR3 was defined as the stretch from the second conserved V-encoded cysteine up to the conserved J-encoded phenylalanine. The earlier analysis of 550 to 650 of the donors excluded any sequence lacking an unambiguous match to a single V gene segment. An earlier analysis of about 600 of the donors called V segments functional above 56.7% productive rearrangements and segregating when the between-donor standard deviation exceeded 5%. A statistical classification framework was built to diagnose cytomegalovirus status from the catalog of TCR beta chain sequences. In a later analysis, V and J genes were assigned by comparing TCR nucleotide sequences against IMGT/GENE-DB human TR gene sequences. The TCRdist pipeline was used in a later analysis to assign CDR3 sequences and most-parsimonious VDJ recombination scenarios. In a later analysis, each TCR beta chain was defined by its CDR3 amino acid sequence together with its V-gene family, and reads lacking a unique V-gene family were excluded. A later analysis removed 450 to 600 highly shared, low-generation-probability nucleotide sequences to deal with suspected cross-contamination and a sequencing artifact. A later analysis calculated a clonal expansion index for each public chain from normalized within-repertoire ranks of inferred template counts. In a later analysis, generation probabilities were computed with a VDJ recombination model fitted to out-of-frame rearrangements, and the resulting probabilities were checked against IGoR. In a later analysis, TCR-TCR, TCR-HLA and TCR-CMV co-occurrence was scored with hypergeometric tests, and a repertoire-size bias correction was applied to TCR pairs. To estimate false discovery rates, a later analysis permuted the HLA or CMV assignments 20 times. In a later analysis, co-occurring TCRs were grouped using DBSCAN, with TCRdist sequence similarity added in when clustering inside HLA-allele-positive subsets. Repertoires with fewer than 30,000 or more than 120,000 public chains, plus five repertoires with anomalous nucleotide sharing, were excluded from co-occurrence clustering. What TCRdb holds here is the immuneACCESS table cut down to in-frame rearrangements. Part of the clones is not present; checked against another copy, under half of the missing clones reflect an unresolved V gene, and the others are unexplained. V and J calls and clone size are as listed in that table; D and trimming were resolved from the DNA. Counted in this sample were some 130,000 clones; 77% of them appeared once. The ten top clones hold approximately 2% of the sample.

These data are taken from a study of cytomegalovirus exposure and HLA in healthy donors listed by TCRdb under 2017. Notes on the research overall: An earlier analysis of around 600 of the donors reported more than 250 Gb of sequence data and 120 million or so unique TCR beta sequences from roughly 200 million T cells. An early release that covered about 600 HLA-typed donors contained around 300 gigabases of sequencing data and approximately 85 million unique TCR sequences. Of the roughly 410 genotyped donors, over 80% were placed in the genetic ancestry cluster associated with self-reported Caucasian donors. The study aimed to test whether cataloging public T cell receptors could reveal signatures of past pathogen exposure. The study used immunosequencing to profile the T cell repertoires of more than 650 subjects and linked those repertoires to cytomegalovirus serostatus. In addition to the first cohort of 666 subjects, a separate validation cohort of approximately 130 different subjects was used. To predict cytomegalovirus infection status, the study brought together high-throughput TCR immunosequencing, statistical association of individual TCRs with disease status, and machine learning. A later analysis re-analyzed previously published TCR beta repertoires from 650 to 800 donors and added high-resolution HLA genotyping to study TCR occurrence patterns. Rather than drawing on any new phenotypic data, the later analysis identified candidate immune exposures from TCR beta sequences and the way those sequences occurred across donors. To decide whether each TCR beta V gene segment behaved as functional or pseudogenic, an earlier analysis of some 600 of the donors relied on high-throughput TCR beta sequencing. Donor age, sex, ethnicity and CMV serostatus were compiled alongside the repertoire data. In a later genetic analysis, genome-wide SNP genotypes for about 60% of the 666 donors were used, and that subset was treated as a discovery cohort. Every repertoire in the discovery cohort had been generated on one and the same sequencing platform. Both class I and class II loci were covered by HLA typing, at four-digit resolution. The number of typed donors differed by locus: about 620-630 for A, B, C, DRB1 and DQB1; some 500 for DQA1; some 590 for DPA1; and approximately 450 for DPB1. Because of strong linkage in the cohort, roughly five DR-DQ haplotypes were treated as single units for association and clustering. Among 300 to 500 genotyped donors of the cohort, an average of approximately 240,000 unique TCR beta nucleotide sequences was sequenced per donor, of which about 18% were non-productive.

The cysteine opens and the phenylalanine closes a CDR3 of 16 amino acids. Of all the DNA, just the CDR3 is kept, 48 bases in frame from base 1. CDR1 and CDR2, per the germline V gene, are MNHEY and SVGAGI. V trim: 2 bases; J trim: 6 bases; unmatched bases: 4. The cohort comprised 550 to 700 healthy bone marrow donors. Cohort members were all nominally healthy when sampled, although unrecorded immune exposures were likely present. The donor was CMV seronegative and was included in the group of 352 seronegative cohort members. A peripheral blood sample was collected from each donor, and TCR beta sequencing was performed on peripheral blood mononuclear cells. Genomic DNA was extracted from the blood cell samples with the Qiagen DNeasy Blood Extraction Kit. General findings and caveats noted by the study authors: An association between a missense DCLRE1C variant and V-gene and J-gene trimming of TCR beta chains was found in a later genetic analysis and replicated in an independent cohort. The study listed 164 TCR beta chains as associated with cytomegalovirus. A later genetic analysis reported fewer N-insertions in productive TCRs among donors in an Asian-associated ancestry cluster than the roughly 700-donor mean. CMV serostatus was the only immune exposure information available for the cohort. This cohort had only TCR beta chains sequenced, and the lack of alpha or paired-chain data limited which features could be detected. A further reported finding was that TCR beta sequences accurately predicted the HLA-A and HLA-B alleles for most subjects in the first cohort. In a later analysis, HLA-associated TCR beta chains were found to be more clonally expanded and to have lower generation probabilities than equally common non-associated chains. When HLA alleles, especially DR and DQ, strongly co-occurred, attributing TCR associations to individual alleles was difficult. In a later analysis, several top co-occurrence clusters were reported to appear linked to parvovirus B19, influenza, CMV and Epstein-Barr virus. The authors suggested that the approach could potentially be generalized to other disease states and immunological phenotypes. Three of the identified cytomegalovirus-associated TCR beta chains were confirmed in vitro to be specific for cytomegalovirus antigens. Some IMGT-functional V segments, including TRBV6-2 and TRBV6-3, could not be told apart with the 87-base-pair reads, so those segments were excluded. A cluster of highly shared sequence variants was judged likely to be a technical artifact of the sequencing pipeline. Cytomegalovirus status was reported to be diagnosed by the classifier with high specificity and sensitivity in both the original and validation cohorts. In a later analysis, 15,000 to 20,000 TCR beta sequences were associated with specific HLA alleles at a false discovery rate of 0.05. Across donors, most TCR sequences were observed very rarely, whereas some public TCRs were present in many individuals. Because counts were too low, about 18 rarely observed V segments, including chromosome 9 orphons, were left out of the earlier analysis of roughly 600 of the donors. Correlated functional status among segregating V segments might be attributable to linkage disequilibrium, but an unknown experimental factor could not be ruled out. The presence/absence analyses assumed that sequencing depth was roughly uniform across donors, and that assumption may not be true. Because HLA typing was missing for some donors at each locus, association tests included only the typed subset. In a later analysis, TCR association rates were found to vary across HLA loci, with the most associated TCRs seen for DRB1 alleles and the fewest for HLA-C alleles. Broadly in line with IMGT annotations, most TCR beta V segments showed up in productive rearrangements about 87% or about 30% of the time in an earlier analysis of under 700 of the donors. In a later analysis, most CMV-associated TCR beta chains were found to appear HLA-restricted, with HLA associations seemingly driven largely by CMV exposure.

Sequences were obtained from PBMCs. This receptor chain uses TRBV6-5 and TRBJ2-2; TRBD2 lines up with 12 middle nucleotides. The sequence was collected from a man aged 25 to 40 in good health and CMV-seronegative. The CDR3 amino acid sequence is: CASSYTTSGSSGELFF. At the DNA level, the sequence is TGTGCCAGCAGTTACACGACTAGCGGGAGTTCCGGGGAGCTGTTTTTT.